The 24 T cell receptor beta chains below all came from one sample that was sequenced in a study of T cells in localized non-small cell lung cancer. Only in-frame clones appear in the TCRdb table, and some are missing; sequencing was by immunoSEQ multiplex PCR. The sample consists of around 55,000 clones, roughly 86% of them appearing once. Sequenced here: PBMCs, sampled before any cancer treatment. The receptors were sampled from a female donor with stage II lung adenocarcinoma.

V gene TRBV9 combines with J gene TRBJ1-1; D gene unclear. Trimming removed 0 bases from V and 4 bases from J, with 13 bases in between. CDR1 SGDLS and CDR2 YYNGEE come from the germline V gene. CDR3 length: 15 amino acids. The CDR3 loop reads CASSVDIGSGTEAFF. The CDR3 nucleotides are TGTGCCAGCAGCGTAGATATAGGGTCTGGCACTGAAGCTTTCTTT.

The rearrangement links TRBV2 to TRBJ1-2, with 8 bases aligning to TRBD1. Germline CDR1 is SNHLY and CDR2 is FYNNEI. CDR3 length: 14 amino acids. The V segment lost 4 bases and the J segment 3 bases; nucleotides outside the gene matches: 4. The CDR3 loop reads CASSGQGWDYGYTF. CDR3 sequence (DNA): TGTGCCAGCAGTGGACAGGGGTGGGACTATGGCTACACCTTC. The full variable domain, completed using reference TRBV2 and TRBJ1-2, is EPEVTQTPSHQVTQMGQEVILRCVPISNHLYFYWYRQILGQKVEFLVSFYNNEISEKSEIFDDQFSVERPDGSNFTLKIRSTKLEDSAMYFCASSGQGWDYGYTFGSGTRLTVV.

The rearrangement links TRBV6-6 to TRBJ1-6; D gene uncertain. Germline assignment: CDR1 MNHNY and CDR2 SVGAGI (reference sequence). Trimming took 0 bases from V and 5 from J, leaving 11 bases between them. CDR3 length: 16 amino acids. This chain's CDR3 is CASSYSPNPDNSPLHF. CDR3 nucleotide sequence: TGTGCCAGCAGTTACTCCCCTAATCCCGATAATTCACCCCTCCACTTT.

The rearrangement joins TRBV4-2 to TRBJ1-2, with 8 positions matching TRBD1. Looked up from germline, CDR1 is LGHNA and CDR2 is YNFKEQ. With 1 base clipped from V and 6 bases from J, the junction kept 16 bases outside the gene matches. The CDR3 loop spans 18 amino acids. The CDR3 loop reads CASSQGSSAQGAMDGYTF. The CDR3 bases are TGTGCCAGCAGCCAAGGATCGTCGGCGCAGGGGGCTATGGATGGCTACACCTTC.

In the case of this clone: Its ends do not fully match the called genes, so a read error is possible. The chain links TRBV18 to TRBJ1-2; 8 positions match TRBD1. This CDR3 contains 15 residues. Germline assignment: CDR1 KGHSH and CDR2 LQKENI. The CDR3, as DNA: TGTACCAGCTCACCAAGGGGACAGGCAGACTATGGCTACACCTTC. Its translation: CTSSPRGQADYGYTF.

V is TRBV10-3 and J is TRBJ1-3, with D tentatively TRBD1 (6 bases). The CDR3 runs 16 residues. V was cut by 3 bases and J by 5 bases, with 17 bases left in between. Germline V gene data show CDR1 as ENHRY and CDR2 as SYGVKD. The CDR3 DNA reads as TGTGCCATCAGTGATTATGGACAGACCGGACGAAACACCATATATTTT. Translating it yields CAISDYGQTGRNTIYF.

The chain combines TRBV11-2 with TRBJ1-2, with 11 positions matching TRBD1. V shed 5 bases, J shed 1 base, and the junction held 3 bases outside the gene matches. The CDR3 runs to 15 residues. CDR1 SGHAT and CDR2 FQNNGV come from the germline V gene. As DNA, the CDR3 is TGTGCCAGCAGCACGGGACAGGGGGGTAACTATGGCTACACCTTC. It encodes CASSTGQGGNYGYTF.

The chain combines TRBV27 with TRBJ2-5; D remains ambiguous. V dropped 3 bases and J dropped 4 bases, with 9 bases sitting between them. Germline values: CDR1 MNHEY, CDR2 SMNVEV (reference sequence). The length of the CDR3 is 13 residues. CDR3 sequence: CASSFEVGETQYF. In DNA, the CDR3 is TGTGCCAGCAGTTTTGAGGTGGGAGAGACCCAGTACTTC.

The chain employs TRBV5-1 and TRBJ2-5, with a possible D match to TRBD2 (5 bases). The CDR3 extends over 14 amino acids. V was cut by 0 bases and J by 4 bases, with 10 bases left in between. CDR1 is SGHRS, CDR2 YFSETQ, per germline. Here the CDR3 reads CASSLALEVETQYF. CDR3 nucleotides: TGCGCCAGCAGCTTGGCACTAGAAGTAGAGACCCAGTACTTC.

DNA for the CDR3: TGTGCCAGCTCACGGGCGACAGGGTCTCTGAACGAGCAGTACTTC. Translated, it gives CASSRATGSLNEQYF. The V call is TRBV18, the J call TRBJ2-7; 7 positions match TRBD1. CDR3 length: 15 residues. Germline CDR1 reads KGHSH; CDR2 reads LQKENI. The trim removed 4 bases at V and 5 bases at J, leaving 11 bases unmatched.

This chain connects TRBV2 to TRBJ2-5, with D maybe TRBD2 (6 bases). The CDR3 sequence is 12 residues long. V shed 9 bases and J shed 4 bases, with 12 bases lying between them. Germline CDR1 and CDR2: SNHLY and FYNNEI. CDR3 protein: CASHYGRETQYF. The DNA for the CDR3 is TGTGCCAGTCACTACGGGAGAGAGACCCAGTACTTC.

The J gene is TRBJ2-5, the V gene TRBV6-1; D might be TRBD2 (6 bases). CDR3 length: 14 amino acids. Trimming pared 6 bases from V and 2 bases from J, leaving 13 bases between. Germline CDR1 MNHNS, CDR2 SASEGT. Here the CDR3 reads CASRRDHNQETQYF. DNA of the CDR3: TGTGCCAGCAGGCGGGATCATAATCAAGAGACCCAGTACTTC.

The DNA of the CDR3 is TGTGCCTGGAGGATTGGACAGATAGTATCACCCCTCCACTTT. It yields the protein CAWRIGQIVSPLHF. The chain combines TRBV30 with TRBJ1-6; a possible D gene is TRBD1 (6 bases). This CDR3 comprises 14 residues. Trimming took off 3 bases at V and 10 bases at J, with 16 bases between the two ends. The V gene's germline CDR1 is GTSNPN and CDR2 SVGIG (reference sequence).

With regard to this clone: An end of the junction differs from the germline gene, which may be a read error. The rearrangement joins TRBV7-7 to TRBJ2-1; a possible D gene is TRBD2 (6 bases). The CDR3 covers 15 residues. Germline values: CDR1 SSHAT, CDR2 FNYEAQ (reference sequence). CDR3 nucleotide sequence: TGTGCTAGCAGCTTCCCCGGGAGCCGAGCTCGTGAGCAGTTCTTC. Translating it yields CASSFPGSRAREQFF.

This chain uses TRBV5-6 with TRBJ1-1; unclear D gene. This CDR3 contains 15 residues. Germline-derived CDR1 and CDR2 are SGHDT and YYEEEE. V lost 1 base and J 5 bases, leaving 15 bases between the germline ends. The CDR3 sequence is CASSLRGRARTEAFF. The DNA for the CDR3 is TGTGCCAGCAGCTTGAGAGGTAGGGCGAGGACTGAAGCTTTCTTT.

Here the CDR3 DNA reads TGTGCCAGCAGCTTCAGGGGGGTTCACGAGCAGTACTTC. As protein: CASSFRGVHEQYF. The chain is built from TRBV13 and TRBJ2-7; tentatively, D is TRBD1 (7 bases). The V end was cut by 3 bases, the J end by 5 bases, with 11 bases between. This CDR3 is 13 amino acids long. Germline V gene sequence: CDR1 PRHDT, CDR2 FYEKMQ (reference sequence).

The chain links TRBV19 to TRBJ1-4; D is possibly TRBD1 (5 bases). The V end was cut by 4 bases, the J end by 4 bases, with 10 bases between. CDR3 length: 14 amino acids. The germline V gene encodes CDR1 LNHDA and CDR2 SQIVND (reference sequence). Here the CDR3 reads CASSTGHFNEKLFF. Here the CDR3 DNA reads TGTGCCAGTAGTACAGGACACTTTAATGAAAAACTGTTTTTT.

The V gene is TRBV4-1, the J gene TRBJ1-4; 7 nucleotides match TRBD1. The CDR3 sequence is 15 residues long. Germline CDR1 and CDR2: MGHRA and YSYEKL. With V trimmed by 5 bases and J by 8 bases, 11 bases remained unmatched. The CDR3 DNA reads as TGCGCCAGCAGCTCCTGGACAGGCCTGCGGGAAAAACTGTTTTTT. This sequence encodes CASSSWTGLREKLFF.

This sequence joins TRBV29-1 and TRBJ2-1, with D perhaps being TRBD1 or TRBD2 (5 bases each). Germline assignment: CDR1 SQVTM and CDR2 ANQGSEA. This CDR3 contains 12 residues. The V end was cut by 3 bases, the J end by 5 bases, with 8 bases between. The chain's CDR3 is CSVEVGDNEQFF. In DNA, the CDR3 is TGCAGCGTTGAGGTGGGGGACAATGAGCAGTTCTTC.

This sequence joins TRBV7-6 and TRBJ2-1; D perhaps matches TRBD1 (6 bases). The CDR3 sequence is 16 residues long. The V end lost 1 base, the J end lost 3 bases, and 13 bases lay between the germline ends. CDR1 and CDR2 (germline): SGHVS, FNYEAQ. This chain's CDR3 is CASSLVGGDYYNEQFF. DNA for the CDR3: TGTGCCAGCAGCTTAGTAGGGGGTGATTACTACAATGAGCAGTTCTTC.

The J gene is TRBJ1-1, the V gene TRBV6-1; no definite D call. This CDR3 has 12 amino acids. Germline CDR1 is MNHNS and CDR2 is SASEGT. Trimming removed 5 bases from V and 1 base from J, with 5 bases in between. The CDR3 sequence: CASSRRNTEAFF. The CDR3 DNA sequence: TGTGCCAGCAGTAGACGGAACACTGAAGCTTTCTTT.

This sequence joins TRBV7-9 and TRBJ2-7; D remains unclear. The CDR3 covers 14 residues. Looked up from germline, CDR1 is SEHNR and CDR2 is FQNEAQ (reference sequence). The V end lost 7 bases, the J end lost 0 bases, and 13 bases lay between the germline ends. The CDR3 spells CASNYLGRSYEQYF. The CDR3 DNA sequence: TGTGCCAGCAACTATTTAGGGCGCTCCTACGAGCAGTACTTC.

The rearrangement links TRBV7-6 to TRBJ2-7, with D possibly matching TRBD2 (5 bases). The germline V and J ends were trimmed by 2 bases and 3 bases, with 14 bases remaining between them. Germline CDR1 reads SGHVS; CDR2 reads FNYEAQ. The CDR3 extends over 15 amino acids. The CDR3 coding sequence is TGTGCCAGCAGCTTAAACACCCTAGCCTTCTACGAGCAGTACTTC. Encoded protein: CASSLNTLAFYEQYF.

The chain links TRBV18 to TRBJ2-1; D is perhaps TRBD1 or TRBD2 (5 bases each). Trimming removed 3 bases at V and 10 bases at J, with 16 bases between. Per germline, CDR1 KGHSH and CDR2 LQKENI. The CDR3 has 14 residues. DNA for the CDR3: TGTGCCAGCTCACCCGAGACTGGGGGTTTCGAGCAGTTCTTC. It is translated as CASSPETGGFEQFF. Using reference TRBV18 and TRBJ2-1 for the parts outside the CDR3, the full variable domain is NAGVMQNPRHLVRRRGQEARLRCSPMKGHSHVYWYRQLPEEGLKFMVYLQKENIIDESGMPKERFSAEFPKEGPSILRIQQVVRGDSAAYFCASSPETGGFEQFFGPGTRLTVL.